This T cell receptor (beta chain) comes out of a study of shared clonotypes between healthy human individuals. Points from the study as a whole: As a rule, naive subsets had a larger estimated richness than memory subsets. The expectation was that sequencing depth would affect clonotype sharing among donors. Sampling involved blood alone; tissue repertoires likely differ.

Turning to this clone: Its antigen is unknown. The sample holds other DNA sequences that translate to the same CDR3.

Sequenced by immunoSEQ multiplex PCR; TCRdb stores in-frame clones only, minus some. The table includes 1.4 million to 1.5 million clones, more than 95% detected once. The length of the CDR3 is 14 residues. The J segment lost 1 base and the V segment lost 5 bases, leaving 4 bases of the junction unmatched. The germline V gene has CDR1 SGHRS and CDR2 YFSETQ. The specimen sequenced was naive CD4+ T cells sorted from blood. Documented subset: CD45RA+ positively selected. The TCR sequence derives from a man younger than 40 in good health. The V and J genes are TRBV5-1 and TRBJ2-7; the match to TRBD1 covers 9 bases. CDR3 sequence (DNA): TGCGCCAGCAGTAGGGGGACAGGGTCCTACGAGCAGTACTTC. Amino acid sequence: CASSRGTGSYEQYF.